These 6 T cell receptor beta chains were all obtained from the same sample, sequenced in a study of T cell clones after liver transplantation. Assay: immunoSEQ multiplex PCR; the TCRdb copy retains only in-frame clones and omits some. The sample lists about 72,000 clones, about nine tenths seen once, with less than 3% in the top ten. This material consisted of CD4+ T cells from blood, taken before liver transplant. The source of these receptors is a human donor who received a liver transplant.

The chain carries TRBV28 and TRBJ2-1; D is ambiguous. Deletions cut 6 bases from V and 8 bases from J, with 8 bases between. The germline V gene has CDR1 MDHEN and CDR2 SYDVKM. This CDR3 region has 11 residues. The CDR3 DNA reads as TGTGCCAGCAGATTCCTTTATGAGCAGTTCTTC. Amino acid sequence: CASRFLYEQFF.

The chain is built from TRBV29-1 and TRBJ2-7, with 11 positions matching TRBD2. V was pared by 7 bases and J by 4 bases, with 6 bases of the junction left unmatched. CDR1 SQVTM and CDR2 ANQGSEA come from the germline V gene. The length of the CDR3 is 13 residues. The CDR3 is CSAIAGGQYEQYF. The CDR3 DNA follows: TGCAGCGCAATAGCGGGAGGGCAGTACGAGCAGTACTTC.

The chain combines TRBV6-1 with TRBJ1-3; possibly TRBD1 for D (5 bases). V was pared by 6 bases and J by 0 bases, with 12 bases between. In germline, CDR1 is MNHNS, CDR2 SASEGT. This CDR3 spans 15 amino acids. CDR3 bases: TGTGCCAGCAGAGGGGACGCGTACTCTGGAAACACCATATATTTT. It translates to CASRGDAYSGNTIYF.

The V call is TRBV9, the J call TRBJ2-5; weak D call: TRBD2 (6 bases). The CDR3 runs 15 residues. V lost 0 bases to trimming and J lost 4 bases, with 13 bases between them. Germline lookup yields CDR1 SGDLS and CDR2 YYNGEE. The chain's CDR3 is CASSVVEGRGETQYF. The CDR3 coding sequence is TGTGCCAGCAGCGTAGTGGAGGGTCGGGGAGAGACCCAGTACTTC.

The chain recombines TRBV7-2 with TRBJ2-7, with TRBD2 identical over 10 bases. The CDR3 contains 14 residues. V lost 5 bases, J lost 2 bases, and 3 bases stayed unmatched. The V gene's germline CDR1 is SGHTA and CDR2 FQGNSA. CDR3 in DNA: TGTGCCAGCAGCCGGGGGACTAGCGCCTACGAGCAGTACTTC. As protein: CASSRGTSAYEQYF.

The J gene is TRBJ2-1, the V gene TRBV29-1; D gene ambiguous. This CDR3 spans 14 amino acids. Trimming stripped 6 bases from V and 4 bases from J, with 16 bases between. Per germline, CDR1 SQVTM and CDR2 ANQGSEA. The CDR3 region is CSVVLDSPYNEQFF. The CDR3 DNA reads TGCAGCGTCGTTCTAGACTCTCCTTACAATGAGCAGTTCTTC.